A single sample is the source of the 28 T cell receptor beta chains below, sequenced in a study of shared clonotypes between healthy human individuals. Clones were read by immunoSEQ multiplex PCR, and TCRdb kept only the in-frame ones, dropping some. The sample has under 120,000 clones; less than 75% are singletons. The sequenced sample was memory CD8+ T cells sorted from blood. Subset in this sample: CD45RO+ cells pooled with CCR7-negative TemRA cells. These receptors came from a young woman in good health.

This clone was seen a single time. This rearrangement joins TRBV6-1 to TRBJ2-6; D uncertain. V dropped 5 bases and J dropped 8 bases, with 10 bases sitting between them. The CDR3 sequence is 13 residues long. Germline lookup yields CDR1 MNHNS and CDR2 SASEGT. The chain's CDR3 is CASSIRVTNVLTF. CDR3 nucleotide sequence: TGTGCCAGCAGTATAAGGGTAACCAACGTCCTGACTTTC.

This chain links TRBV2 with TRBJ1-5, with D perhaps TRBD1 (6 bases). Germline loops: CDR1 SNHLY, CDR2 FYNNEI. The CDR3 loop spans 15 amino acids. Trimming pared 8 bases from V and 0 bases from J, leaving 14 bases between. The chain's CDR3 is CASSKGGNSNQPQHF. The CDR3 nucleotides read TGTGCCAGCTCCAAAGGGGGAAATAGCAATCAGCCCCAGCATTTT.

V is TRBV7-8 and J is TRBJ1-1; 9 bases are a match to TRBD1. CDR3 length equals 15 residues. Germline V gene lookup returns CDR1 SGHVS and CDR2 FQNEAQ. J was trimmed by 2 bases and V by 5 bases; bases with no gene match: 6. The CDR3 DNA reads TGTGCCAGCAGCCTAGGACAGGGGTCAAACACTGAAGCTTTCTTT. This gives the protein CASSLGQGSNTEAFF.

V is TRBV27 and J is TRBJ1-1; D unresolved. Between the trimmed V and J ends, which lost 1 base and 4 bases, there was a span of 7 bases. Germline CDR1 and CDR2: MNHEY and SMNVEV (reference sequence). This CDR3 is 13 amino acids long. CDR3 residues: CASSLLGGTEAFF. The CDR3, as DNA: TGTGCCAGCAGTTTATTAGGCGGCACTGAAGCTTTCTTT.

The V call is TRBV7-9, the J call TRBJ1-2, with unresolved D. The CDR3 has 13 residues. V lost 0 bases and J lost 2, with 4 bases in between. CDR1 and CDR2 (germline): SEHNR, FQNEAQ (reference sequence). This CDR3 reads CASSLAVNYGYTF. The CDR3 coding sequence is TGTGCCAGCAGCTTAGCAGTAAACTATGGCTACACCTTC. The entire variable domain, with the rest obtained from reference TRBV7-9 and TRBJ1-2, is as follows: DTGVSQNPRHKITKRGQNVTFRCDPISEHNRLYWYRQTLGQGPEFLTYFQNEAQLEKSRLLSDRFSAERPKGSFSTLEIQRTEQGDSAMYLCASSLAVNYGYTFGSGTRLTVV.

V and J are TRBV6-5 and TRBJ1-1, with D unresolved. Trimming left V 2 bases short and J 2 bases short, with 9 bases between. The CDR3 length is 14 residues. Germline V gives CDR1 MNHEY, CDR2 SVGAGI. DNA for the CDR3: TGTGCCAGCAGTTACGGGCTGACAAACACTGAAGCTTTCTTT. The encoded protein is CASSYGLTNTEAFF.

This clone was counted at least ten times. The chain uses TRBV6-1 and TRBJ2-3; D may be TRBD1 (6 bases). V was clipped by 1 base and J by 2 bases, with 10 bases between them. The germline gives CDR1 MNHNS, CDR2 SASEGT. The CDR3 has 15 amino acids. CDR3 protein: CASSEGSGDTDTQYF. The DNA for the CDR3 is TGTGCCAGCAGTGAAGGTTCAGGGGACACAGATACGCAGTATTTT.

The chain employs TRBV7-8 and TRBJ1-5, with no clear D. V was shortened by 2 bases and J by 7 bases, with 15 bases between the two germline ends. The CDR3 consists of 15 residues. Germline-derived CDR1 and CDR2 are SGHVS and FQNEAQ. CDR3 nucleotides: TGTGCCAGCAGCTTATTGGCCGGGTCGAGCCAGCCCCAGCATTTT. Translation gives CASSLLAGSSQPQHF.

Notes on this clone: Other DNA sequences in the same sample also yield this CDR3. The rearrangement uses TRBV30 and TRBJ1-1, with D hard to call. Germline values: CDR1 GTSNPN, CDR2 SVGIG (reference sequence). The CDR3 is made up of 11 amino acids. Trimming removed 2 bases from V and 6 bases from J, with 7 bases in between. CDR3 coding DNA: TGTGCCTGGAGTTGGAGGGCTGAAGCTTTCTTT. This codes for CAWSWRAEAFF. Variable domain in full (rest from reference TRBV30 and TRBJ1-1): SQTIHQWPATLVQPVGSPLSLECTVEGTSNPNLYWYRQAAGRGLQLLFYSVGIGQISSEVPQNLSASRPQDRQFILSSKKLLLSDSGFYLCAWSWRAEAFFGQGTRLTVV.

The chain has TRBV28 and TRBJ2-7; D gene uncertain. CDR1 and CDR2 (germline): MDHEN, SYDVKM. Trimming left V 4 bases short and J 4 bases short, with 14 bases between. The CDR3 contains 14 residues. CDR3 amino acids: CASSSFKGSYEQYF. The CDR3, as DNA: TGTGCCAGCAGTTCTTTTAAGGGCAGTTACGAGCAGTACTTC.

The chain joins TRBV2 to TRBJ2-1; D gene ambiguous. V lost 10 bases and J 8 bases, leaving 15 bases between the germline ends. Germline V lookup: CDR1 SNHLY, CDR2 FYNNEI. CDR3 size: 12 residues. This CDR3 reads CAKDPKSDEQFF. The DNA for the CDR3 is TGTGCCAAGGACCCCAAATCTGATGAGCAGTTCTTC.

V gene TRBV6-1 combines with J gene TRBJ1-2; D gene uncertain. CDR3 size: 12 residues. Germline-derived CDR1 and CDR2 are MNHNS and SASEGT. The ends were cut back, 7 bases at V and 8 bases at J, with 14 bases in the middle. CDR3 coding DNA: TGTGCCAGCATTGGGCACACGCCAGGCTACACCTTC. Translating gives CASIGHTPGYTF.

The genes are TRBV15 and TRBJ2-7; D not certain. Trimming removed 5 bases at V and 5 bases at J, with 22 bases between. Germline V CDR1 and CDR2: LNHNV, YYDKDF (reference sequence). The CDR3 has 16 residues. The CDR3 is CATSGSDGSKPHEQYF. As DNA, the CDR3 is TGTGCCACCAGCGGGTCCGACGGATCAAAACCCCACGAGCAGTACTTC. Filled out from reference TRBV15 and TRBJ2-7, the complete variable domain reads DAMVIQNPRYQVTQFGKPVTLSCSQTLNHNVMYWYQQKSSQAPKLLFHYYDKDFNNEADTPDNFQSRRPNTSFCFLDIRSPGLGDTAMYLCATSGSDGSKPHEQYFGPGTRLTVT.

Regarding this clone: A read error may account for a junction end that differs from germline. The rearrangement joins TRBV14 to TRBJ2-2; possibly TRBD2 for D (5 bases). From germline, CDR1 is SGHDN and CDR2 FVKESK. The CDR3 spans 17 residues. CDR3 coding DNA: TGTGCCAGCAGCCAATCGCCGAGGGAAGGGAACCCCGGGGAGCTGTTTTTT. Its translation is CASSQSPREGNPGELFF.

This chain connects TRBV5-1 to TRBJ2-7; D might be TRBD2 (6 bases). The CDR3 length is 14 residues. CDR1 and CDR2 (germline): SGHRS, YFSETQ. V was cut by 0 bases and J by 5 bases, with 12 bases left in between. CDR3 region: CASSLDERRDEQYF. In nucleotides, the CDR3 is TGCGCCAGCAGCTTGGATGAGCGGAGGGACGAGCAGTACTTC. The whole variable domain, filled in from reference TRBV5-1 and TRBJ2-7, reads KAGVTQTPRYLIKTRGQQVTLSCSPISGHRSVSWYQQTPGQGLQFLFEYFSETQRNKGNFPGRFSGRQFSNSRSEMNVSTLELGDSALYLCASSLDERRDEQYFGPGTRLTVT.

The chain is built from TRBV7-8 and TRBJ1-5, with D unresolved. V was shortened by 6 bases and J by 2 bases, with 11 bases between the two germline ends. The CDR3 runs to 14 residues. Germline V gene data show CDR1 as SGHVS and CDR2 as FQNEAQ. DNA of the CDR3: TGTGCCAGCAGTCCCTCGCGGGGCAATCAGCCCCAGCATTTT. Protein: CASSPSRGNQPQHF. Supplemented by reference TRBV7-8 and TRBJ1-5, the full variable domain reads GAGVSQSPRYKVAKRGQDVALRCDPISGHVSLFWYQQALGQGPEFLTYFQNEAQLDKSGLPSDRFFAERPEGSVSTLKIQRTQQEDSAVYLCASSPSRGNQPQHFGDGTRLSIL.

CDR3: CASSEADRDHGYTF. Written as DNA, the CDR3 is TGTGCCAGCAGTGAAGCGGACAGGGACCATGGCTACACCTTC. The V gene is TRBV6-1, the J gene TRBJ1-2, with 8 bases aligning to TRBD1. Unmatched junction bases numbered 3, after V lost 0 bases and J lost 6 bases. The CDR3 spans 14 residues. Germline CDR1 MNHNS, CDR2 SASEGT.

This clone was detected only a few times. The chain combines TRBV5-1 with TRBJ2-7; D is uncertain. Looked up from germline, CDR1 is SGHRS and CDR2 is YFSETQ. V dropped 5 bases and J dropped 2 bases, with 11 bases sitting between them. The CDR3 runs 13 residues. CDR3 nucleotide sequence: TGCGCCAGCAGACCGGACGGCGCCTACGAGCAGTACTTC. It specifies CASRPDGAYEQYF. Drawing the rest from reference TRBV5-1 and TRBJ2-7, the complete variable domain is KAGVTQTPRYLIKTRGQQVTLSCSPISGHRSVSWYQQTPGQGLQFLFEYFSETQRNKGNFPGRFSGRQFSNSRSEMNVSTLELGDSALYLCASRPDGAYEQYFGPGTRLTVT.

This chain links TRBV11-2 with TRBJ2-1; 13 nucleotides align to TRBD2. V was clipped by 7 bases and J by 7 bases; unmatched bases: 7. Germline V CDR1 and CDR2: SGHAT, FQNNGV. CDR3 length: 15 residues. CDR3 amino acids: CASTPGTSGMNEQFF. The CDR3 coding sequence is TGTGCCAGCACCCCCGGGACTAGCGGGATGAATGAGCAGTTCTTC.

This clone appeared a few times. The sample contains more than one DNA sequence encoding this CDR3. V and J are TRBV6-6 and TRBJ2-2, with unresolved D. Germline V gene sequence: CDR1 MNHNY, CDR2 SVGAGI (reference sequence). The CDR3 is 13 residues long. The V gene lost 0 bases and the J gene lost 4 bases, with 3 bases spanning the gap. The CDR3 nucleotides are TGTGCCAGCAGTTACTCGAGCACCGGGGAGCTGTTTTTT. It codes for CASSYSSTGELFF.

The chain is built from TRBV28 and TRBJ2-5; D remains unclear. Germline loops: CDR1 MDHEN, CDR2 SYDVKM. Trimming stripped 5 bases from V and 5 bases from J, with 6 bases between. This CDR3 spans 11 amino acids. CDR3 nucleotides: TGTGCCAGCAGTCCCCGGGAGACCCAGTACTTC. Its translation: CASSPRETQYF.

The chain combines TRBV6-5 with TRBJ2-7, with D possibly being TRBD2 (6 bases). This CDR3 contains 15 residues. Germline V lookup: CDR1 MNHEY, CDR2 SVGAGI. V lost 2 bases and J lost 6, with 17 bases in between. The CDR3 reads CASSYGLTEGTEQYF. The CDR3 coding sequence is TGTGCCAGCAGTTACGGGCTGACGGAGGGTACCGAGCAGTACTTC.

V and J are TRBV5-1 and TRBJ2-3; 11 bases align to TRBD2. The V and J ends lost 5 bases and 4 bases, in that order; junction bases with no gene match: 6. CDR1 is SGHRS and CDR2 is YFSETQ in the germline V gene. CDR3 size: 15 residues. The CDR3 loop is CASRFSGRVPDTQYF. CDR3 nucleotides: TGCGCCAGCAGATTTAGCGGGAGGGTTCCAGATACGCAGTATTTT.

The CDR3 DNA is TGTGCCAGTCGGGGGTGGGGAGTAATGAACACTGAAGCTTTCTTT. Protein product: CASRGWGVMNTEAFF. The J gene is TRBJ1-1, the V gene TRBV19; a possible D gene is TRBD1 (5 bases). Germline V gene lookup returns CDR1 LNHDA and CDR2 SQIVND (reference sequence). The length of the CDR3 is 15 residues. Trimming stripped 8 bases from V and 0 bases from J, with 16 bases between.

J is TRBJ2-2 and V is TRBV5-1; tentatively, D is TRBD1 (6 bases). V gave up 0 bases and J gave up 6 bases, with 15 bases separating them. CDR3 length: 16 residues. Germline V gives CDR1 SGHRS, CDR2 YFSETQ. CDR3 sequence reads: CASSLVLIKGAGELFF. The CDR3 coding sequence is TGCGCCAGCAGCTTGGTACTGATCAAGGGGGCCGGGGAGCTGTTTTTT.

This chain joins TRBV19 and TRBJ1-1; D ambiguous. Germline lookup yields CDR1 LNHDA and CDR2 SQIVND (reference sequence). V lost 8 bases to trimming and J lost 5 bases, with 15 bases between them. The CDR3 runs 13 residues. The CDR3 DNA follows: TGTGCCAGTTCTGGCCCTCGGGAGACTGAAGCTTTCTTT. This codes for CASSGPRETEAFF. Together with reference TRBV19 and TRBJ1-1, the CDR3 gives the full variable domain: DGGITQSPKYLFRKEGQNVTLSCEQNLNHDAMYWYRQDPGQGLRLIYYSQIVNDFQKGDIAEGYSVSREKKESFPLTVTSAQKNPTAFYLCASSGPRETEAFFGQGTRLTVV.

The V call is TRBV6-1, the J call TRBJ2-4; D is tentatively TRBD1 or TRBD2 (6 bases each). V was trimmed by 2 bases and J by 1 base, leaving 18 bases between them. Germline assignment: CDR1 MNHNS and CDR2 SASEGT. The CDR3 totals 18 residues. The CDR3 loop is CASSETLVGGFAKNIQYF. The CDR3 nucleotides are TGTGCCAGCAGTGAAACACTTGTCGGGGGCTTCGCCAAAAACATTCAGTACTTC.

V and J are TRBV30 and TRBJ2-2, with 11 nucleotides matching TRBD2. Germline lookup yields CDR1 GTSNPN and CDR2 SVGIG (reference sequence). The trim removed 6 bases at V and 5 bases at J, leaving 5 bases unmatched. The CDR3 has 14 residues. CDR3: CACRLAGGTGELFF. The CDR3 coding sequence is TGTGCCTGTCGCCTAGCGGGGGGAACCGGGGAGCTGTTTTTT.